These 19 T cell receptor beta chains share one sample of origin, sequenced in a study of blood T cell repertoires in COVID-19. The method was immunoSEQ multiplex PCR; TCRdb's version includes in-frame clones alone and lacks a portion of them. This table holds more than 80,000 clones, around 83% found once. Source material: peripheral blood. These receptors originate from a woman in her 70s with acute or convalescent COVID-19.

For the CDR3, the DNA is TGTGCCTGGCGGGACAGCTCTGGGGCCAACGTCCTGACTTTC. Amino acids: CAWRDSSGANVLTF. V gene TRBV30 combines with J gene TRBJ2-6; 7 nucleotides line up with TRBD1. With 5 bases clipped from V and 0 bases from J, the junction kept 1 base outside the gene matches. This CDR3 has 14 residues. Germline V gene sequence: CDR1 GTSNPN, CDR2 SVGIG (reference sequence).

V gene TRBV30 combines with J gene TRBJ1-6, with a tentative D call TRBD1 (6 bases). CDR3 size: 18 residues. V lost 5 bases, J lost 2 bases, and 22 bases lay in between. Germline loops: CDR1 GTSNPN, CDR2 SVGIG (reference sequence). CDR3 region: CAWGRQGSSLAYNSPLHF. DNA for the CDR3: TGTGCCTGGGGCCGGCAGGGGTCCTCCTTGGCCTATAATTCACCCCTCCACTTT.

The DNA of the CDR3 is TGTGCCAGCAGTCGGACAGGGGAAGCTTTCTTT. Protein sequence: CASSRTGEAFF. The chain carries TRBV28 and TRBJ1-1; 8 bases are a match to TRBD1. After removal of 5 bases from V and 8 bases from J, the junction contained 1 base not matched to a gene. Germline CDR1 is MDHEN and CDR2 is SYDVKM. The CDR3 loop spans 11 amino acids.

The CDR3 DNA reads TGCGCCAGCAGCGAAGGACTGAGTGAAAAACTGTTTTTT. Its protein product is CASSEGLSEKLFF. This chain joins TRBV5-1 and TRBJ1-4, with D unclear. Looked up from germline, CDR1 is SGHRS and CDR2 is YFSETQ. The CDR3 is 13 amino acids. V was pared by 4 bases and J by 7 bases, with 11 bases between.

This clone was observed a few times. V is TRBV10-3 and J is TRBJ2-3; tentative D call: TRBD1 (6 bases). Germline V gene data show CDR1 as ENHRY and CDR2 as SYGVKD. V lost 9 bases and J lost 0, with 10 bases in between. This CDR3 has 13 residues. CDR3 DNA: TGTGCCATACAGGGTACTAGCACAGATACGCAGTATTTT. It encodes CAIQGTSTDTQYF.

The chain is built from TRBV2 and TRBJ1-3; D is undetermined. CDR1 and CDR2 (germline): SNHLY, FYNNEI. This CDR3 is 15 amino acids long. Trimming left V 5 bases short and J 0 bases short, with 11 bases between. The CDR3 DNA reads as TGTGCCAGCAGTCTTCTCGGGAGCTCTGGAAACACCATATATTTT. Its protein is CASSLLGSSGNTIYF.

The chain recombines TRBV28 with TRBJ1-3; the D gene is possibly TRBD1 (5 bases). V lost 3 bases and J 0 bases, leaving 15 bases between the germline ends. The CDR3 runs 17 residues. Germline CDR1 MDHEN, CDR2 SYDVKM. The CDR3 reads CASSFPRRANSGNTIYF. CDR3 DNA: TGTGCCAGCAGTTTTCCTCGCAGGGCAAACTCTGGAAACACCATATATTTT.

The rearrangement uses TRBV27 and TRBJ2-7; the D is unclear. Trimming left V 1 base short and J 3 bases short, with 4 bases between. The CDR3 is 12 residues long. Per the germline V gene, CDR1 is MNHEY and CDR2 is SMNVEV (reference sequence). The CDR3 nucleotides are TGTGCCAGCAGTTTATTCGGCTACGAGCAGTACTTC. Translating gives CASSLFGYEQYF.

The rearrangement links TRBV4-1 to TRBJ1-6; D not resolved. V was pared by 5 bases and J by 6 bases, with 11 bases between. The CDR3 runs 14 residues. CDR1 and CDR2 from the germline V gene are MGHRA and YSYEKL. The CDR3 reads CASSDAGGNSPLHF. CDR3 sequence (DNA): TGCGCCAGCAGCGATGCTGGAGGTAATTCACCCCTCCACTTT.

The CDR3 reads CASSARDRVHGYTF. The CDR3, as DNA: TGTGCCAGTAGTGCCCGGGACAGGGTTCATGGCTACACCTTC. The J gene is TRBJ1-2, the V gene TRBV19, with 9 bases that match TRBD1. The CDR3 contains 14 residues. Germline loops: CDR1 LNHDA, CDR2 SQIVND (reference sequence). Unmatched junction bases numbered 7, after V lost 5 bases and J lost 6 bases. The whole variable domain, filled in from reference TRBV19 and TRBJ1-2, reads DGGITQSPKYLFRKEGQNVTLSCEQNLNHDAMYWYRQDPGQGLRLIYYSQIVNDFQKGDIAEGYSVSREKKESFPLTVTSAQKNPTAFYLCASSARDRVHGYTFGSGTRLTVV.

The rearrangement uses TRBV6-5 and TRBJ1-5; the D is unclear. Per the germline V gene, CDR1 is MNHEY and CDR2 is SVGAGI. The CDR3 contains 15 residues. The V and J ends lost 2 bases and 4 bases respectively, with 12 bases between them. CDR3 nucleotide sequence: TGTGCCAGCAGTTACAGCGGGGTTGGGAATCAGCCCCAGCATTTT. Protein product: CASSYSGVGNQPQHF.

The rearrangement uses TRBV5-5 and TRBJ2-6, with a weak D call TRBD2 (5 bases). Per germline, CDR1 SGHKS and CDR2 YYEKEE (reference sequence). Trimming removed 6 bases from V and 1 base from J, with 11 bases in between. CDR3 length equals 15 residues. The CDR3 sequence: CASTPGVSGANVLTF. The CDR3 region has the DNA TGTGCCAGCACCCCCGGGGTTTCTGGGGCCAACGTCCTGACTTTC.

The chain recombines TRBV6-1 with TRBJ1-4, with 9 bases aligning to TRBD1. CDR1 and CDR2 (germline): MNHNS, SASEGT. After removal of 4 bases from V and 7 bases from J, the junction contained 10 bases not matched to a gene. This CDR3 is 16 amino acids long. The CDR3 region has the DNA TGTGCCAGCAGTGGAGAAGGCGGGACAGGGCTTGAAAAACTGTTTTTT. It specifies CASSGEGGTGLEKLFF.

The J gene is TRBJ1-1, the V gene TRBV12-2. TRBV12-2 has pseudogene status. The CDR3 consists of 16 residues. The CDR3 loop is CASRPDYGLPNTEAFF. DNA for the CDR3: TGTGCAAGTCGCCCGGACTACGGACTCCCGAACACTGAAGCTTTCTTT.

V is TRBV28 and J is TRBJ2-1; TRBD2 is a possible D gene (5 bases). Germline loops: CDR1 MDHEN, CDR2 SYDVKM. CDR3 length equals 12 residues. This CDR3 is CVSGSSYNEQFF. CDR3 nucleotide sequence: TGTGTAAGCGGTAGCTCCTACAATGAGCAGTTCTTC. The complete variable domain, with remaining parts taken from reference TRBV28 and TRBJ2-1, reads DVKVTQSSRYLVKRTGEKVFLECVQDMDHENMFWYRQDPGLGLRLIYFSYDVKMKEKGDIPEGYSVSREKKERFSLILESASTNQTSMYLCVSGSSYNEQFFGPGTRLTVL.

The V call is TRBV11-2, the J call TRBJ2-7, with TRBD1 matching 8 bases. V was clipped by 1 base and J by 3 bases; unmatched bases: 5. Germline V lookup: CDR1 SGHAT, CDR2 FQNNGV. CDR3 length equals 15 residues. The CDR3 sequence is CASSLAGQDLYEQYF. The CDR3 region has the DNA TGTGCCAGCAGCTTAGCGGGACAGGACCTCTACGAGCAGTACTTC.

The rearrangement uses TRBV25-1 and TRBJ1-6; D perhaps matches TRBD1 (6 bases). This CDR3 is built from 15 residues. CDR1 MGHDK and CDR2 SYGVNS come from the germline V gene. V was trimmed by 4 bases and J by 6 bases, leaving 13 bases between them. This CDR3 is CASSGTDSLNSPLHF. DNA for the CDR3: TGTGCCAGCAGTGGGACGGACAGCCTTAATTCACCCCTCCACTTT.

This rearrangement joins TRBV15 to TRBJ1-1; perhaps TRBD1 as D (6 bases). Germline CDR1 and CDR2: LNHNV and YYDKDF (reference sequence). The CDR3 is made up of 16 amino acids. V was cut by 0 bases and J by 0 bases, with 11 bases left in between. The DNA for the CDR3 is TGTGCCACCAGCAGAGATCGGAGGACAGTGAACACTGAAGCTTTCTTT. Its translation: CATSRDRRTVNTEAFF.

V and J are TRBV2 and TRBJ2-1, with TRBD2 as a possible D gene (5 bases). Germline V CDR1 and CDR2: SNHLY, FYNNEI. V dropped 7 bases and J dropped 0 bases, with 16 bases sitting between them. This CDR3 has 16 residues. The CDR3: CASKSGMSSSYNEQFF. The CDR3, as DNA: TGTGCCAGCAAATCGGGGATGTCTAGCTCCTACAATGAGCAGTTCTTC.